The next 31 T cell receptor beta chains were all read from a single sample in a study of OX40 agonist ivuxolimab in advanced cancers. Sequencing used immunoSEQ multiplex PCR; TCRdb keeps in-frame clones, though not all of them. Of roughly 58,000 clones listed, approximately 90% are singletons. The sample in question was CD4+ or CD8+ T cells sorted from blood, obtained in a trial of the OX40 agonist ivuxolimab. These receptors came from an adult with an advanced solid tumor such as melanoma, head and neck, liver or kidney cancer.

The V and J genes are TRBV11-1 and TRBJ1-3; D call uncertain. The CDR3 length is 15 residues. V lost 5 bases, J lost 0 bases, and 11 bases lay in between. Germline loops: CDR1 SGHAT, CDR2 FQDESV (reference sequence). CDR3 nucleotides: TGTGCCAGCAGCACAGAAGACATCTCTGGAAACACCATATATTTT. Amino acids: CASSTEDISGNTIYF.

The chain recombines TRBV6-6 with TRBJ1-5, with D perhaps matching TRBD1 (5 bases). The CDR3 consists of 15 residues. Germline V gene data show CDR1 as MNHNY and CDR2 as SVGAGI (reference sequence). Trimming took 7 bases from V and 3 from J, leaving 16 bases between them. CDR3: CASTEGASYNQPQHF. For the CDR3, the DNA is TGTGCCAGCACGGAAGGGGCATCGTACAATCAGCCCCAGCATTTT.

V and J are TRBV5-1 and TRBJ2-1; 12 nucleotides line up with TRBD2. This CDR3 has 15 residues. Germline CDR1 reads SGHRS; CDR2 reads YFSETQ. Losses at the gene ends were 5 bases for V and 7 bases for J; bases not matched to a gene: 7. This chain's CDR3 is CASRPTSGSLNEQFF. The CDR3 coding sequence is TGCGCCAGCAGGCCGACTAGCGGGAGTTTGAATGAGCAGTTCTTC.

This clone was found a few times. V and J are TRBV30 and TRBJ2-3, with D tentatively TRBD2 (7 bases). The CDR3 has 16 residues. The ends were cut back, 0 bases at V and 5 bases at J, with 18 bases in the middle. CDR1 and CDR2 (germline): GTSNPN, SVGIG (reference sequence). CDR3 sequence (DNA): TGTGCCTGGAGTGTACGGGGGAGGGGGGCGAGAGATACGCAGTATTTT. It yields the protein CAWSVRGRGARDTQYF.

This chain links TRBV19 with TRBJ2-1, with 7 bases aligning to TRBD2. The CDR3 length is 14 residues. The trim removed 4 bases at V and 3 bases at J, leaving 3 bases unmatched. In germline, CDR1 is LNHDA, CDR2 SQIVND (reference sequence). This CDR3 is CASSKRGNYNEQFF. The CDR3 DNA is TGTGCCAGTAGTAAGCGGGGTAACTACAATGAGCAGTTCTTC.

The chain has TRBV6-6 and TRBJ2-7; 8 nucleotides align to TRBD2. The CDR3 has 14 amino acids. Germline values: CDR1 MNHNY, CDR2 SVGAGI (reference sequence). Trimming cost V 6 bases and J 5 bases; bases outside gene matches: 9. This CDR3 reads CASRSSGRGHEQYF. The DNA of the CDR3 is TGTGCCAGCAGGTCCTCCGGGAGGGGCCACGAGCAGTACTTC.

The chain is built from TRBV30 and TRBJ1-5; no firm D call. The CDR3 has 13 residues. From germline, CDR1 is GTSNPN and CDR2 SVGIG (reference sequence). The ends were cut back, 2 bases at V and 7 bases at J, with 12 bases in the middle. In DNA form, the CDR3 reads TGTGCCTGGAGTTATAGCGTTCGGCAGCCCCAGCATTTT. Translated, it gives CAWSYSVRQPQHF.

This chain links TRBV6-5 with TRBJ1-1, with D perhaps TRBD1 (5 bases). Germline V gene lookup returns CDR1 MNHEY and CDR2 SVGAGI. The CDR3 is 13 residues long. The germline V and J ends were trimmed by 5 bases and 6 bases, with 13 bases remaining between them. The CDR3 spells CASSETVSAEAFF. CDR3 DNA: TGTGCCAGCAGTGAGACAGTGAGCGCTGAAGCTTTCTTT.

Written as DNA, the CDR3 is TGTGCCAGCAGTATAGGGAGCACAGATACGCAGTATTTT. Amino acid sequence: CASSIGSTDTQYF. The chain employs TRBV5-6 and TRBJ2-3; no reliable D call. This CDR3 contains 13 residues. Germline assignment: CDR1 SGHDT and CDR2 YYEEEE. V dropped 5 bases and J dropped 0 bases, with 7 bases sitting between them.

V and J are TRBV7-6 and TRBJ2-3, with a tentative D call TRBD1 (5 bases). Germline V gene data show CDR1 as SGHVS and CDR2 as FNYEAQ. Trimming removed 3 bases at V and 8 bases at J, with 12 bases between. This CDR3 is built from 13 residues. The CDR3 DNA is TGTGCCAGCAGCTTTAGGCAGGGTGTTACGCAGTATTTT. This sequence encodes CASSFRQGVTQYF.

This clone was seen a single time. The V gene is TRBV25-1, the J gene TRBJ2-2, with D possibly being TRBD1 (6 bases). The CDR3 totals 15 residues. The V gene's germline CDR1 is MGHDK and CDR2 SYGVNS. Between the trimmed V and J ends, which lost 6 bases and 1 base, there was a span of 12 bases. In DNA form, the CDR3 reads TGTGCCAGCAGCGACACAGGGCAGAACACCGGGGAGCTGTTTTTT. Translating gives CASSDTGQNTGELFF.

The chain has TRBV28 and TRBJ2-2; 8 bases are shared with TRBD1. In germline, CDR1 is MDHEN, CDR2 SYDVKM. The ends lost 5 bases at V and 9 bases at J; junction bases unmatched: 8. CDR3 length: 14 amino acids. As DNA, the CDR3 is TGTGCCAGCAGTCGGGACAGGATTTCTCGGGAGCTGTTTTTT. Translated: CASSRDRISRELFF.

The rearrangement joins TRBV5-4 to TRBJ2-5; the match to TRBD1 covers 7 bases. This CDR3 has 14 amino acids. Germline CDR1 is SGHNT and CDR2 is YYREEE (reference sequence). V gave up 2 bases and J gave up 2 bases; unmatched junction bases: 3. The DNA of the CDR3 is TGTGCCAGCAGCTTAGGACAGGCTCAAGAGACCCAGTACTTC. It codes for CASSLGQAQETQYF.

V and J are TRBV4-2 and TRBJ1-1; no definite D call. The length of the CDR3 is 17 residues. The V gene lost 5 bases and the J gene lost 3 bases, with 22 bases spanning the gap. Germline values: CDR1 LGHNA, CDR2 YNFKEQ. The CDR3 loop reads CASSSSSGRAQHTEAFF. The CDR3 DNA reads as TGTGCCAGCAGCTCCTCCTCGGGCCGGGCACAGCACACTGAAGCTTTCTTT.

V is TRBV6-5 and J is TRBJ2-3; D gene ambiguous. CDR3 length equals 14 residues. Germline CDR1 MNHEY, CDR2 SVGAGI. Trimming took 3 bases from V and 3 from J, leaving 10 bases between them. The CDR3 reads CASSYGGRTDTQYF. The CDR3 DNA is TGTGCCAGCAGTTATGGTGGGCGGACAGATACGCAGTATTTT.

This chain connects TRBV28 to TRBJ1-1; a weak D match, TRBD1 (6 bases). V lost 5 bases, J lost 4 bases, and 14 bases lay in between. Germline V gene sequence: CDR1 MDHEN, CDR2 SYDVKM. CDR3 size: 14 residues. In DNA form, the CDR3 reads TGTGCCAGCAGTGATACACAGGACAGCACTGAAGCTTTCTTT. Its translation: CASSDTQDSTEAFF.

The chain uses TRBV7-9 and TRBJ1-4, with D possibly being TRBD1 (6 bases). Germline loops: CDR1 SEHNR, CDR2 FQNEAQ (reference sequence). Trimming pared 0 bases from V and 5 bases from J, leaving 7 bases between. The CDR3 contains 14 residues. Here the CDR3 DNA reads TGTGCCAGCAGCTTAGCAGGACAGAATGAAAAACTGTTTTTT. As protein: CASSLAGQNEKLFF. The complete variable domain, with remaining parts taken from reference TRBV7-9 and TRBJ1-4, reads DTGVSQNPRHKITKRGQNVTFRCDPISEHNRLYWYRQTLGQGPEFLTYFQNEAQLEKSRLLSDRFSAERPKGSFSTLEIQRTEQGDSAMYLCASSLAGQNEKLFFGSGTQLSVL.

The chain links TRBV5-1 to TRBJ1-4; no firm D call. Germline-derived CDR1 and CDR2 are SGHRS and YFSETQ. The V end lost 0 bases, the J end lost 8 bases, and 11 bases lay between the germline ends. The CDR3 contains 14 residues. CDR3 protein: CASSLDGWTEKLFF. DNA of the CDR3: TGCGCCAGCAGCTTGGATGGATGGACGGAAAAACTGTTTTTT.

The CDR3 bases are TGCAGCGCCACTAGCGGATACGAGCAGTACTTC. It is translated as CSATSGYEQYF. The chain couples TRBV29-1 to TRBJ2-7, with TRBD2 matching 8 bases. The CDR3 is made up of 11 amino acids. The V gene end was trimmed by 7 bases and the J gene end by 4 bases; junction bases not matched to a gene: 3. The germline V gene encodes CDR1 SQVTM and CDR2 ANQGSEA.

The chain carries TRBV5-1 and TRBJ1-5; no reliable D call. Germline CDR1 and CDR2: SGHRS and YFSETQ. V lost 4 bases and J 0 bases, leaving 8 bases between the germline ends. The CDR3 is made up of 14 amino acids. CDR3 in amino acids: CASSSGDSNQPQHF. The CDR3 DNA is TGCGCCAGCAGCAGTGGGGATAGCAATCAGCCCCAGCATTTT.

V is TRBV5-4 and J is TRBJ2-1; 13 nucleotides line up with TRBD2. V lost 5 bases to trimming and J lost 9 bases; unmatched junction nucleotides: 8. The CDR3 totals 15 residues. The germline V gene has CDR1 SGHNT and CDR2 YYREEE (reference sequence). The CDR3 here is CASRQTSGGASEQFF. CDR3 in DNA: TGTGCCAGCAGGCAAACTAGCGGGGGGGCCAGTGAGCAGTTCTTC. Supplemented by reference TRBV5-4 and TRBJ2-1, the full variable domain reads ETGVTQSPTHLIKTRGQQVTLRCSSQSGHNTVSWYQQALGQGPQFIFQYYREEENGRGNFPPRFSGLQFPNYSSELNVNALELDDSALYLCASRQTSGGASEQFFGPGTRLTVL.

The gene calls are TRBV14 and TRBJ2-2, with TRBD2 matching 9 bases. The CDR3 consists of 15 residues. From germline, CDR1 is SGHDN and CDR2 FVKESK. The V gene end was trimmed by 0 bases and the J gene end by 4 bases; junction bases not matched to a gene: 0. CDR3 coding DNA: TGTGCCAGCAGCCAAGAACTAGCGGGCACCGGGGAGCTGTTTTTT. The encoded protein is CASSQELAGTGELFF.

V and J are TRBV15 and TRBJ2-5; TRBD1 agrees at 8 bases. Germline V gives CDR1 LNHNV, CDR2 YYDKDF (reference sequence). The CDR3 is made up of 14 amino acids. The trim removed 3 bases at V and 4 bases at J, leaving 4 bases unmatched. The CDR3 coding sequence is TGTGCCACCAGCAGTGGTGGGACAGGAGAGACCCAGTACTTC. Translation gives CATSSGGTGETQYF.

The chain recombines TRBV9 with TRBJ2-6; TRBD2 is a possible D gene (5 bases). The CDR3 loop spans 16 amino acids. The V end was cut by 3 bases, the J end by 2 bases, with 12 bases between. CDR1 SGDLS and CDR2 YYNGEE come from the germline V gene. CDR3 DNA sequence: TGTGCCAGCAGCGGAGGAAGAGGGACTGGGGCCAACGTCCTGACTTTC. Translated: CASSGGRGTGANVLTF.

The CDR3 coding sequence is TGTGCCAGCATTCCGGGACAGCTGAACACCGGGGAGCTGTTTTTT. This encodes CASIPGQLNTGELFF. This sequence joins TRBV7-2 and TRBJ2-2; 7 nucleotides match TRBD1. Trimming took 7 bases from V and 1 from J; bases not matched to a gene: 6. The CDR3 extends over 15 amino acids. Germline CDR1 reads SGHTA; CDR2 reads FQGNSA.

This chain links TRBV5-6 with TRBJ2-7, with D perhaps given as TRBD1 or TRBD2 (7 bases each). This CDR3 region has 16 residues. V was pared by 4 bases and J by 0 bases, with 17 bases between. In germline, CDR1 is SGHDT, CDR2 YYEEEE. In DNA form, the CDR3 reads TGTGCCAGCAGCCTCCTGGGGGGGACAGACTCCTACGAGCAGTACTTC. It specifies CASSLLGGTDSYEQYF.

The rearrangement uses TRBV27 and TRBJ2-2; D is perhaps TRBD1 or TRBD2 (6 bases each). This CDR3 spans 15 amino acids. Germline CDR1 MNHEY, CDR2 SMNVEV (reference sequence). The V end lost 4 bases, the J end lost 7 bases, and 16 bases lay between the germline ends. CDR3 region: CASSSLGGGNGELFF. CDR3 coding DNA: TGTGCCAGCAGTTCACTGGGGGGCGGGAACGGGGAGCTGTTTTTT.

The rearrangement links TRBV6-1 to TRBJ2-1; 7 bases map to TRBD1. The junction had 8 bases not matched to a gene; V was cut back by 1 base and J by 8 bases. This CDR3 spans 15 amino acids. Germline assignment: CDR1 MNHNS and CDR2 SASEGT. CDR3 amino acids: CASSEGLQGRDEQFF. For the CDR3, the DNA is TGTGCCAGCAGTGAAGGTCTACAGGGGCGCGATGAGCAGTTCTTC.

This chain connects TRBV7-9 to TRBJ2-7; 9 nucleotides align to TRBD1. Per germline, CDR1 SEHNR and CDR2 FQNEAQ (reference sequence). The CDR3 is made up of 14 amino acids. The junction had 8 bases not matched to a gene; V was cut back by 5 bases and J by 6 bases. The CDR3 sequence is CASSDTGGRGEQYF. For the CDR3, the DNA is TGTGCCAGCAGCGATACAGGGGGCCGGGGCGAGCAGTACTTC.

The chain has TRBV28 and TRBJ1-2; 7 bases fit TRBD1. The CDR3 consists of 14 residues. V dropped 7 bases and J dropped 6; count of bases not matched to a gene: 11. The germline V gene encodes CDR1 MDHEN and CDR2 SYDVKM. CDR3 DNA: TGTGCCAGCAACTTAAGACAGGGATTCGATGGCTACACCTTC. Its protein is CASNLRQGFDGYTF.

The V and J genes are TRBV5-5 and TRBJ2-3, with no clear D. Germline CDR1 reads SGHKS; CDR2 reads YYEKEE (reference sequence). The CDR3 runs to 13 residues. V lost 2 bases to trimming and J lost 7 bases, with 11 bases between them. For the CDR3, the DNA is TGTGCCAGCAGCTTCGAGGCGCAATATACGCAGTATTTT. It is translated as CASSFEAQYTQYF.